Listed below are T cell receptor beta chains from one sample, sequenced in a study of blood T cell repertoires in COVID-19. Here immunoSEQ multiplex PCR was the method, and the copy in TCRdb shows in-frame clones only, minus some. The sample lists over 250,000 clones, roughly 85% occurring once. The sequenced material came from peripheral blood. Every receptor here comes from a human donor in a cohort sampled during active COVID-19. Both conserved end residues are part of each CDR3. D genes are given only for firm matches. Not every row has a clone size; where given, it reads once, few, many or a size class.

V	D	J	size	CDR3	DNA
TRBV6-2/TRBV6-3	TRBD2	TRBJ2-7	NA	CASSPNPSGRASGYNEQYF	TGTGCCAGCAGTCCAAATCCTAGCGGGAGGGCCTCGGGTTACAACGAGCAGTACTTC
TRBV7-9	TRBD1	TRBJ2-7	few	CASSPGTGGLYEQYF	TGTGCCAGCAGCCCAGGGACAGGGGGTCTTTACGAGCAGTACTTC
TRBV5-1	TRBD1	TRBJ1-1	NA	CASSPRTGGSEAFF	TGCGCCAGCAGCCCCCGGACAGGGGGCAGCGAAGCTTTCTTT
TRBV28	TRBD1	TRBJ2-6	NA	CASSLWGQGAGANVLTF	TGTGCCAGCAGTTTATGGGGACAGGGGGCTGGGGCCAACGTCCTGACTTTC
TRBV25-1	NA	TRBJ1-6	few	CASSAGGSWNSPLHF	TGTGCCAGCAGTGCAGGAGGGAGTTGGAATTCACCCCTCCACTTT
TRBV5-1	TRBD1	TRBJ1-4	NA	CASSLTGATNEKLFF	TGCGCCAGCAGCCTGACAGGGGCAACTAATGAAAAACTGTTTTTT
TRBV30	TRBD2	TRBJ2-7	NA	CAWSAMSSGYLRSYEQYF	TGTGCCTGGAGTGCGATGTCTAGCGGATACCTTCGCTCCTACGAGCAGTACTTC
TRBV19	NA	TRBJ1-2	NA	CASSMVGRGAF	NA
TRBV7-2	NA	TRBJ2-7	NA	CASSWWSSSYEQYF	TGTGCCAGCAGCTGGTGGTCGAGCTCCTACGAGCAGTACTTC
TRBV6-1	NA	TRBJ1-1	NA	CASSEGGGAFF	TGTGCCAGCAGTGAAGGGGGCGGTGCTTTCTTT
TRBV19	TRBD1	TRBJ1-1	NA	CASSRVTGTMNTEAFF	TGTGCCAGTAGTAGGGTGACAGGGACGATGAACACTGAAGCTTTCTTT
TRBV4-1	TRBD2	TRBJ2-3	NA	CASSLRLAGEIGTDTQYF	TGCGCCAGCAGCCTCCGACTAGCGGGAGAAATAGGCACAGATACGCAGTATTTT
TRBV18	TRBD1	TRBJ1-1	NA	CASSPQGDTEAFF	TGTGCCAGCTCACCTCAGGGGGACACTGAAGCTTTCTTT
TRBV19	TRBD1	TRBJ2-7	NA	CASMRGQGAYEQYF	TGTGCCAGTATGAGGGGACAGGGGGCTTACGAGCAGTACTTC
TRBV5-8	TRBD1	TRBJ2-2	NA	CASSLVWTGRTGELFF	TGTGCCAGCAGCTTGGTTTGGACAGGGAGGACCGGGGAGCTGTTTTTT
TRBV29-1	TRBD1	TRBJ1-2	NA	CSVRQGARPGDNYGYTF	TGCAGCGTTCGCCAGGGGGCGCGACCCGGCGACAACTATGGCTACACCTTC
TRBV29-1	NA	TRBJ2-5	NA	CSVGVQGPQETQYF	TGCAGCGTTGGAGTACAGGGACCCCAAGAGACCCAGTACTTC
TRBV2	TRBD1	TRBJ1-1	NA	CASSRSLDRGANTEAFF	TGTGCCAGCAGTCGGTCACTAGACAGGGGGGCGAACACTGAAGCTTTCTTT
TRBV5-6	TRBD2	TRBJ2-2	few	CASSVGGSLNTGELFF	TGTGCCAGCAGTGTAGGCGGGAGCCTGAACACCGGGGAGCTGTTTTTT
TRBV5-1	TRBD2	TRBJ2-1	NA	CASSPGGTPSNEQFF	TGCGCCAGCAGCCCCGGGGGGACTCCCTCCAATGAGCAGTTCTTC
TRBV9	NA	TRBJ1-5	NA	CASSVALGAAQHF	TGTGCCAGCAGCGTAGCGCTGGGGGCAGCCCAGCATTTT
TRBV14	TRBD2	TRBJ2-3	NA	CASSSGFSTDTQYF	TGTGCCAGCTCTAGCGGATTTAGCACAGATACGCAGTATTTT
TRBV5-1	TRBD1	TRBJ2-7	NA	CASSKQGNAELSEQYF	TGCGCCAGCAGCAAACAGGGGAATGCGGAGCTCTCCGAGCAGTACTTC
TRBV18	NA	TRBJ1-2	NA	CASSPPWRAGYTF	TGTGCCAGCTCACCGCCGTGGCGGGCCGGCTACACCTTC
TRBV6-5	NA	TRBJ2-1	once	CASSYSQGPGYNEQFF	TGTGCCAGCAGTTACTCTCAGGGGCCGGGTTACAATGAGCAGTTCTTC
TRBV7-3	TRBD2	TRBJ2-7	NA	CASSLAGGNYEQYF	TGTGCCAGCAGCCTAGCGGGAGGGAACTACGAGCAGTACTTC
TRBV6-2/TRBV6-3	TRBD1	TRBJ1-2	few	CASSYGQGRTYGYTF	TGTGCCAGCAGTTATGGACAGGGGCGGACCTATGGCTACACCTTC
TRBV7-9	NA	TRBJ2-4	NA	CASKPVVTKNIQYF	TGTGCCAGCAAACCCGTAGTAACCAAAAACATTCAGTACTTC
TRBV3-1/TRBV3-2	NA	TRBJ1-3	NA	CASSQDRAGAGNTIYF	TGTGCCAGCAGCCAAGATCGGGCAGGGGCTGGAAACACCATATATTTT